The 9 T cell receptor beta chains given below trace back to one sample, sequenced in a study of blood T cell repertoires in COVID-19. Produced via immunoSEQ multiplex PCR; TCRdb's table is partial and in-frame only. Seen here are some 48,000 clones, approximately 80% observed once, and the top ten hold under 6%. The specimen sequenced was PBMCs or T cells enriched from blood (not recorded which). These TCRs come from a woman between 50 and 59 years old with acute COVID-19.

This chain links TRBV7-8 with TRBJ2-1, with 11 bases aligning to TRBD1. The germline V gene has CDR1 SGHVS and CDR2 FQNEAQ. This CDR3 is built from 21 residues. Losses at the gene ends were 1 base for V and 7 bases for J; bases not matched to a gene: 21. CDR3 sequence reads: CASSLVHTPYPGQGARNEQFF. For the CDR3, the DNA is TGTGCCAGCAGCTTAGTACATACCCCGTACCCAGGACAGGGGGCGAGGAATGAGCAGTTCTTC.

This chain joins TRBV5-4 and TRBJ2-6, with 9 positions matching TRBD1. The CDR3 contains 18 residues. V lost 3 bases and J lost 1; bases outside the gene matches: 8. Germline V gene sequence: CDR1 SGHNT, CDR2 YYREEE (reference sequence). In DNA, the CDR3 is TGTGCCAGCAGCTCGCAGACAGGGGGAGGGTCTGGGGCCAACGTCCTGACTTTC. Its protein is CASSSQTGGGSGANVLTF.

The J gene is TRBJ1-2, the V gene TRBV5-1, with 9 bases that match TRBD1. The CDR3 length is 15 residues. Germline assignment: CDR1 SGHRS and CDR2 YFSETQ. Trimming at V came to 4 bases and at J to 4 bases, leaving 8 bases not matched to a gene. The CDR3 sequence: CASSPGQGVIYGYTF. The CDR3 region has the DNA TGCGCCAGCAGCCCGGGACAGGGTGTTATCTATGGCTACACCTTC.

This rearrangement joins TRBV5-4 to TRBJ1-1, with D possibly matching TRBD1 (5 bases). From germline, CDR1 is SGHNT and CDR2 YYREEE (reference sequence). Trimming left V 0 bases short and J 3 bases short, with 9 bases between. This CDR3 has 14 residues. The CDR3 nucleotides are TGTGCCAGCAGCTTGGCCGGGGGATACACTGAAGCTTTCTTT. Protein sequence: CASSLAGGYTEAFF.

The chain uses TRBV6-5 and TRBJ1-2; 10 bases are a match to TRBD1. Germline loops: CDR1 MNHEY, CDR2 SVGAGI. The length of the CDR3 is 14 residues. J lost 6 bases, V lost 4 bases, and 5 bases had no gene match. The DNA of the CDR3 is TGTGCCAGCAGTTTCACAGGGACAGGGGATGGCTACACCTTC. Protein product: CASSFTGTGDGYTF.

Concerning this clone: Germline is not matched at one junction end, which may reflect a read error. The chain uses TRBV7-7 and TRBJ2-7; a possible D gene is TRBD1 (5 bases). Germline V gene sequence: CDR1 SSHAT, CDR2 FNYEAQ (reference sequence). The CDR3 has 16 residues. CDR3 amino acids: CASSLGLMEGLDEQYF. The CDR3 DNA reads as TGTGCTAGCAGCTTGGGGCTGATGGAAGGTTTGGACGAGCAGTACTTC.

CDR3: CASTGDGAEAFF. The CDR3 nucleotides read TGCGCCAGCACGGGGGATGGGGCTGAAGCTTTCTTT. The chain uses TRBV23-1 and TRBJ1-1; D might be TRBD1 (5 bases). TRBV23-1 is sorted into the ORF group, with uncertain function. The CDR3 contains 12 residues. The V gene lost 7 bases and the J gene lost 6 bases, with 12 bases spanning the gap.

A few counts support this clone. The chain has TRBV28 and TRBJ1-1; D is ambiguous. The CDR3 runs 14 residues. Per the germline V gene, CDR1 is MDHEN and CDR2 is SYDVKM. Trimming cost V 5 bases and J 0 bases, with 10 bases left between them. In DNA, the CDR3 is TGTGCCAGCAGTCAGCGCAGAATGAACACTGAAGCTTTCTTT. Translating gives CASSQRRMNTEAFF. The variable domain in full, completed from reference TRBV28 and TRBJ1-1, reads DVKVTQSSRYLVKRTGEKVFLECVQDMDHENMFWYRQDPGLGLRLIYFSYDVKMKEKGDIPEGYSVSREKKERFSLILESASTNQTSMYLCASSQRRMNTEAFFGQGTRLTVV.

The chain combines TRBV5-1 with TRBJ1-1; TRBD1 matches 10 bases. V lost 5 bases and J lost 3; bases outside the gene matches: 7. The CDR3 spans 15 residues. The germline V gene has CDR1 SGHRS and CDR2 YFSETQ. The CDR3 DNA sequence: TGCGCCAGCAGGGTGACAGGGGGCTCGGACACTGAAGCTTTCTTT. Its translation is CASRVTGGSDTEAFF.